This entry lists 28 T cell receptor beta chains sequenced from one sample in a study of T-cell reconstitution after alpha-beta-depleted transplantation in children. During its preparation, the TCRbeta library received unique molecular identifiers. Using its own MiXCR run on the PCR reads, TCRdb lists one record per CDR3 protein. The table records fewer than 400,000 distinct CDR3 sequences, approximately 23% of them present only once. Sequenced material: PBMCs, mostly from graft donor cells, taken 180 days after TCRalphabeta/CD19-depleted stem cell transplant. These receptor sequences come from a male patient under 18 who had a stem cell transplant for acute lymphoblastic leukemia, so the T cells may come from the graft donor.

The V call is TRBV20-1, the J call TRBJ2-2; 9 bases line up with TRBD1. From germline, CDR1 is DFQATT and CDR2 SNEGSKA (reference sequence). J was trimmed by 5 bases and V by 0 bases; bases with no gene match: 7. The CDR3 length is 16 residues. CDR3 coding DNA: TGCAGTGCTAGAGATGGGGGGACAGGGTTTACCGGGGAGCTGTTTTTT. This encodes CSARDGGTGFTGELFF.

The V call is TRBV4-2, the J call TRBJ2-1; 13 bases map to TRBD2. J lost 0 bases, V lost 2 bases, and 4 bases had no gene match. Germline CDR1 LGHNA, CDR2 YNFKEQ. The CDR3 is 18 residues long. CDR3 bases: TGTGCCAGCAGCCAACTTAGGACTAGCGGGAGCTCCTACAATGAGCAGTTCTTC. This codes for CASSQLRTSGSSYNEQFF.

The rearrangement joins TRBV5-1 to TRBJ1-2; 12 positions match TRBD1. This CDR3 has 15 residues. Germline V gene data show CDR1 as SGHRS and CDR2 as YFSETQ. Trimming took 4 bases from V and 8 from J; bases not matched to a gene: 9. The CDR3, as DNA: TGCGCCAGCAGCCTGCCGGGACAGGGGGCAGGGGGCTACACCTTC. Translation gives CASSLPGQGAGGYTF.

The chain has TRBV5-1 and TRBJ2-2, with TRBD1 matching 9 bases. J gave up 4 bases and V 3 bases, and 7 bases lay outside the gene matches. This CDR3 contains 16 residues. Per the germline V gene, CDR1 is SGHRS and CDR2 is YFSETQ. In DNA, the CDR3 is TGCGCCAGCAGCTACTACAGGGGGCCTTTCACCGGGGAGCTGTTTTTT. Translated, it gives CASSYYRGPFTGELFF.

V and J are TRBV7-3 and TRBJ2-1; 14 bases are a match to TRBD2. Germline trimming cut 5 bases from V and 7 bases from J; bases unmatched to any gene: 10. This CDR3 has 17 residues. The germline V gene encodes CDR1 SGHTA and CDR2 FQGTGA. For the CDR3, the DNA is TGTGCCAGCAGCGGAGCCTTGGGACTAGCGGGAGCAAATGAGCAGTTCTTC. This translates into CASSGALGLAGANEQFF.

This clonotype was seen only a few times. This chain connects TRBV5-1 to TRBJ2-5; unclear D gene. V was cut by 0 bases and J by 4 bases, with 16 bases left in between. CDR1 and CDR2 (germline): SGHRS, YFSETQ. The CDR3 is made up of 16 amino acids. The CDR3 loop is CASSLVRLASRETQYF. DNA for the CDR3: TGCGCCAGCAGCTTGGTAAGGTTGGCAAGTCGAGAGACCCAGTACTTC. Combining the CDR3 with reference TRBV5-1 and TRBJ2-5 gives the whole variable domain KAGVTQTPRYLIKTRGQQVTLSCSPISGHRSVSWYQQTPGQGLQFLFEYFSETQRNKGNFPGRFSGRQFSNSRSEMNVSTLELGDSALYLCASSLVRLASRETQYFGPGTRLLVL.

The V gene is TRBV12-3 or TRBV12-4, the J gene TRBJ2-7; 8 positions agree with TRBD1. V lost 6 bases to trimming and J lost 3 bases; unmatched junction nucleotides: 4. This CDR3 is 13 amino acids long. The CDR3: CASRPGQGYEQYF. The DNA for the CDR3 is TGTGCCAGCAGACCCGGACAGGGCTACGAGCAGTACTTC.

This clonotype occurred many times. The V gene is TRBV6-4, the J gene TRBJ2-3; a weak D match, TRBD2 (5 bases). Germline CDR1 is MRHNA and CDR2 is SNTAGT. V was cut by 0 bases and J by 6 bases, with 13 bases left in between. This CDR3 is 15 amino acids long. The CDR3 DNA sequence: TGTGCCAGCAGTGACTCGCGGGCCTCGTCCGATACGCAGTATTTT. Translated: CASSDSRASSDTQYF.

This clonotype was counted between two and nine times. The chain couples TRBV5-1 to TRBJ2-7, with a weak D call TRBD1 (6 bases). Trimming shortened V by 1 base and J by 1 base, and 9 bases separated the two germline ends. CDR1 and CDR2 (germline): SGHRS, YFSETQ. CDR3 length equals 14 residues. The CDR3 loop is CASSLQTGSYEQYF. Here the CDR3 DNA reads TGCGCCAGCAGCTTGCAGACAGGTTCCTACGAGCAGTACTTC.

This clonotype has just a few counts. The chain links TRBV5-1 to TRBJ2-7; 10 bases are shared with TRBD1. Germline V gene lookup returns CDR1 SGHRS and CDR2 YFSETQ. Germline trimming cut 4 bases from V and 5 bases from J; bases unmatched to any gene: 9. The CDR3 consists of 15 residues. The CDR3 loop is CASSLTRQGADEQYF. For the CDR3, the DNA is TGCGCCAGCAGCCTCACCAGACAGGGGGCTGACGAGCAGTACTTC.

The chain combines TRBV5-1 with TRBJ2-7; possibly TRBD2 for D (5 bases). Trimming removed 4 bases from V and 1 base from J, with 15 bases in between. The CDR3 spans 15 residues. Germline V gene sequence: CDR1 SGHRS, CDR2 YFSETQ. The CDR3 DNA reads as TGCGCCAGCAGCCTATCTGGAGGTCTGTCCTACGAGCAGTACTTC. As protein: CASSLSGGLSYEQYF.

This clonotype has only one observation. The chain joins TRBV5-1 to TRBJ2-6; a possible D gene is TRBD1 (5 bases). CDR1 and CDR2 from the germline V gene are SGHRS and YFSETQ. The CDR3 has 17 amino acids. Trimming shortened V by 2 bases and J by 0 bases, and 12 bases separated the two germline ends. DNA for the CDR3: TGCGCCAGCAGCTTCCCAGGGTTAAGCTCTGGGGCCAACGTCCTGACTTTC. Residues: CASSFPGLSSGANVLTF.

This clonotype was counted only a few times. V and J are TRBV9 and TRBJ2-1, with 10 nucleotides matching TRBD1. The CDR3 covers 15 residues. Germline V gene sequence: CDR1 SGDLS, CDR2 YYNGEE. The V gene end was trimmed by 3 bases and the J gene end by 8 bases; junction bases not matched to a gene: 8. The CDR3 spells CASSGRDRGFDEQFF. The CDR3 coding sequence is TGTGCCAGCAGCGGCCGGGACAGGGGATTCGATGAGCAGTTCTTC.

In this sample, this clonotype turned up many times. The chain is built from TRBV7-2 and TRBJ2-7, with D possibly TRBD2 on 5 matching bases. The V end lost 1 base, the J end lost 6 bases, and 19 bases lay between the germline ends. There are 16 residues in the CDR3. The V gene's germline CDR1 is SGHTA and CDR2 FQGNSA. CDR3 DNA sequence: TGTGCCAGCAGCTTAGAGAGGGCTCAGGTTCGATTCGAGCAGTACTTC. It yields the protein CASSLERAQVRFEQYF.

The chain links TRBV28 to TRBJ2-7, with 9 nucleotides matching TRBD1. Germline V CDR1 and CDR2: MDHEN, SYDVKM. CDR3 length equals 14 residues. With V trimmed by 5 bases and J by 3 bases, 5 bases remained unmatched. The CDR3 region is CASSTGTGIYEQYF. The CDR3, as DNA: TGTGCCAGCAGTACCGGGACAGGGATCTACGAGCAGTACTTC. Complete variable domain (other parts from reference TRBV28 and TRBJ2-7): DVKVTQSSRYLVKRTGEKVFLECVQDMDHENMFWYRQDPGLGLRLIYFSYDVKMKEKGDIPEGYSVSREKKERFSLILESASTNQTSMYLCASSTGTGIYEQYFGPGTRLTVT.

In this sample, this clonotype turned up a few times. The V and J genes are TRBV24-1 and TRBJ2-3; possible D gene TRBD2, 6 bases. The CDR3 extends over 13 amino acids. The germline V gene has CDR1 KGHDR and CDR2 SFDVKD. Trimming removed 7 bases from V and 3 bases from J, with 10 bases in between. The CDR3 nucleotides read TGTGCCACCAGCCCCGGGACTACAGATACGCAGTATTTT. Translated, it gives CATSPGTTDTQYF.

This clonotype was found a few times. V usage is TRBV5-1 and J usage is TRBJ2-5; 10 positions match TRBD1. V lost 3 bases, J lost 1 base, and 6 bases stayed unmatched. Germline V gives CDR1 SGHRS, CDR2 YFSETQ. The CDR3 is 16 amino acids. The CDR3 sequence: CASSSPGQGLQETQYF. The CDR3, as DNA: TGCGCCAGCAGCTCACCGGGACAGGGGCTCCAAGAGACCCAGTACTTC.

This clonotype came up many times. The chain joins TRBV5-4 to TRBJ2-5; D call uncertain. The CDR3 is 14 residues long. Trimming left V 1 base short and J 2 bases short, with 9 bases between. CDR1 SGHNT and CDR2 YYREEE come from the germline V gene (reference sequence). The CDR3 DNA reads TGTGCCAGCAGCTTGAGATCCAGACAAGAGACCCAGTACTTC. It specifies CASSLRSRQETQYF.

This clonotype came up a few times. The chain joins TRBV12-3 or TRBV12-4 to TRBJ2-2; D is undetermined. The CDR3 is 12 residues long. Trimming pared 6 bases from V and 1 base from J, leaving 3 bases between. The CDR3 is CASRKNTGELFF. The CDR3 DNA sequence: TGTGCCAGCAGGAAGAACACCGGGGAGCTGTTTTTT.

This rearrangement joins TRBV20-1 to TRBJ1-2; TRBD1 matches 9 bases. Germline CDR1 is DFQATT and CDR2 is SNEGSKA (reference sequence). This CDR3 region has 14 residues. The trim removed 3 bases at V and 7 bases at J, leaving 9 bases unmatched. The CDR3 reads CSAREGNRGLGYTF. The CDR3, as DNA: TGCAGTGCTAGGGAGGGGAACAGGGGGCTTGGCTACACCTTC.

The table lists this clonotype with many counts. This chain links TRBV18 with TRBJ2-7, with 8 bases matching TRBD1. Germline assignment: CDR1 KGHSH and CDR2 LQKENI. Trimming took 8 bases from V and 0 from J; bases not matched to a gene: 9. This CDR3 has 15 residues. The CDR3 region has the DNA TGTGCCAGCAGCCCTCGGACAGGGTCCTCCTACGAGCAGTACTTC. Its protein is CASSPRTGSSYEQYF.

This clonotype has just a few counts. The chain uses TRBV3-1 and TRBJ2-1; D is perhaps TRBD1 or TRBD2 (5 bases each). With 8 bases removed from V and 4 bases from J, the gap between germline ends came to 27 bases. Per the germline V gene, CDR1 is LGHDT and CDR2 is YNNKEL (reference sequence). The CDR3 is 18 amino acids. This chain's CDR3 is CASCPLLGGKKEYNEQFF. CDR3 sequence (DNA): TGTGCCAGCTGTCCCCTCCTTGGGGGTAAGAAAGAATACAATGAGCAGTTCTTC.

The chain couples TRBV11-2 to TRBJ2-7; no clear D gene. V lost 7 bases and J lost 6, with 16 bases in between. The CDR3 totals 13 residues. Per germline, CDR1 SGHAT and CDR2 FQNNGV. The CDR3 sequence: CASTLILGAEQYF. The CDR3 nucleotides are TGTGCCAGCACCCTAATCCTCGGTGCCGAGCAGTACTTC.

The chain uses TRBV11-2 and TRBJ2-4; possibly TRBD1 for D (5 bases). CDR3 length: 17 residues. Germline CDR1 SGHAT, CDR2 FQNNGV. The V end was cut by 5 bases, the J end by 0 bases, with 17 bases between. CDR3 region: CASSPLPDSLAKNIQYF. The CDR3, as DNA: TGTGCCAGCAGCCCGCTTCCCGACAGTTTAGCCAAAAACATTCAGTACTTC.

The rearrangement joins TRBV7-6 to TRBJ1-4, with a tentative D call TRBD1 (5 bases). V was pared by 1 base and J by 3 bases, with 15 bases between. Germline-derived CDR1 and CDR2 are SGHVS and FNYEAQ. CDR3 size: 17 residues. CDR3 amino acids: CASSLDEGRYANEKLFF. CDR3 bases: TGTGCCAGCAGCTTAGACGAGGGGCGATACGCTAATGAAAAACTGTTTTTT.

This clonotype was found a few times. This chain links TRBV1 with TRBJ2-3; no check of the table's D call, TRBD1, against the DNA was made. TRBV1 is classified as a pseudogene. The CDR3 is 16 amino acids. CDR3 nucleotides: TGCACCAGCAGCCTCCGGGACAGGTCTAGCACAGATACGCAGTATTTT. It codes for CTSSLRDRSSTDTQYF.

This clonotype has a count of ten or more. The chain uses TRBV5-1 and TRBJ1-1; weak D call: TRBD1 (6 bases). The V gene lost 0 bases and the J gene lost 1 base, with 13 bases spanning the gap. The CDR3 is made up of 16 amino acids. Germline CDR1 reads SGHRS; CDR2 reads YFSETQ. CDR3 DNA: TGCGCCAGCAGCTTGGTGGGGGGGGCGCCGAACACTGAAGCTTTCTTT. Amino acid sequence: CASSLVGGAPNTEAFF.

This clonotype was observed a handful of times. This chain links TRBV5-4 with TRBJ2-7, with D perhaps matching TRBD1 (5 bases). Trimming stripped 3 bases from V and 4 bases from J, with 11 bases between. CDR1 and CDR2 from the germline V gene are SGHNT and YYREEE (reference sequence). The CDR3 is 13 amino acids. In DNA form, the CDR3 reads TGTGCCAGCAGCTGGACATGGGCGTACGAGCAGTACTTC. Translation: CASSWTWAYEQYF.